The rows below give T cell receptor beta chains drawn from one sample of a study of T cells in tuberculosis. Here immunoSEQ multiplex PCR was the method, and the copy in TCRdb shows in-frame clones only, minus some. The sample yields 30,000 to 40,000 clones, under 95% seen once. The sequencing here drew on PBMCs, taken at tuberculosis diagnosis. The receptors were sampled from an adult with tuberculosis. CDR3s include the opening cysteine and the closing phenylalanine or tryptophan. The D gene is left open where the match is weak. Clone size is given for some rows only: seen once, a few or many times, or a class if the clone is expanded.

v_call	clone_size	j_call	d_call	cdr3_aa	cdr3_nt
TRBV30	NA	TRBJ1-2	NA	CAWSGRNTNYGYTF	TGTGCCTGGAGTGGCAGGAATACCAACTATGGCTACACCTTC
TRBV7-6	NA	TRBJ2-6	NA	CASSPFRDSSSGANVLTF	TGTGCCAGCAGCCCCTTCCGGGACTCCAGCTCTGGGGCCAACGTCCTGACTTTC
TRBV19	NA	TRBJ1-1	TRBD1	CASSVTGTNTEAFF	TGTGCCAGTAGCGTGACAGGGACGAACACTGAAGCTTTCTTT
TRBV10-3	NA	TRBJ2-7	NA	CAISLRDKSYEQYF	TGTGCCATCAGTTTAAGGGACAAGTCCTACGAGCAGTACTTC
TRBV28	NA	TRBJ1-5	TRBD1	CASSSSTGGGNQPQHF	TGTGCCAGCAGTTCCTCAACAGGGGGCGGGAATCAGCCCCAGCATTTT
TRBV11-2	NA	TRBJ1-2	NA	CASSPIGRRQANYGYTF	TGTGCCAGCAGCCCCATTGGGCGACGACAGGCAAACTATGGCTACACCTTC
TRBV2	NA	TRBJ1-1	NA	CASMPTASNTEAFF	TGTGCCAGCATGCCGACAGCTTCGAACACTGAAGCTTTCTTT
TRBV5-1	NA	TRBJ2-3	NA	CASSLAIAADTQYF	TGCGCCAGCAGCTTGGCCATAGCTGCAGATACGCAGTATTTT
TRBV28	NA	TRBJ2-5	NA	CASSLMGGGLSEETQYF	TGTGCCAGCAGTTTAATGGGGGGGGGCCTGTCGGAAGAGACCCAGTACTTC
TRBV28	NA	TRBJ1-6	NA	CASTPPGSPLHF	TGTGCCAGCACCCCCCCGGGGTCACCCCTCCACTTT
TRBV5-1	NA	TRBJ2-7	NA	CASSLGSGSTYEQYF	TGCGCCAGCAGCTTAGGCAGCGGTTCGACTTACGAGCAGTACTTC
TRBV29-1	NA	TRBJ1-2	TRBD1	CSVSGTGPGYTF	TGCAGCGTTTCCGGGACAGGGCCTGGCTACACCTTC
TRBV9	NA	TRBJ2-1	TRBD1	CASSAGTDHNEQFF	TGTGCCAGCAGCGCCGGGACAGATCACAATGAGCAGTTCTTC
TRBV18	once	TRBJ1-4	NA	CASSPGTRGNEKLFF	TGTGCCAGCTCACCTGGTACGAGGGGGAATGAAAAACTGTTTTTT
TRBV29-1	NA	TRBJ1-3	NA	CSASPGHQTPSGNTIYF	TGCAGCGCCTCACCGGGACACCAAACCCCCTCTGGAAACACCATATATTTT
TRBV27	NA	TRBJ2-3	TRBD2	CASSLRGAIDTQYF	TGTGCCAGCAGTTTGCGGGGGGCCATAGATACGCAGTATTTT
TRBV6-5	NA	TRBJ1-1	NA	CASSQDSEAFF	TGTGCCAGCAGTCAGGACAGTGAAGCTTTCTTT
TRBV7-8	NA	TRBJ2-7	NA	CASSPLPMTGTYEQYF	TGTGCCAGCAGCCCACTGCCCATGACAGGAACCTACGAGCAGTACTTC
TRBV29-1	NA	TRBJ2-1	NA	CSVAEPFGNEQFF	TGCAGCGTTGCTGAGCCTTTCGGGAATGAGCAGTTCTTC
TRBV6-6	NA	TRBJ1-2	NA	CASSPTDYGYTF	TGTGCCAGCAGCCCGACAGACTATGGCTACACCTTC
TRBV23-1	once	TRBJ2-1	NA	CASSQATGTRNNEQFF	TGCGCCAGCAGTCAGGCTACCGGGACACGGAACAATGAGCAGTTCTTC
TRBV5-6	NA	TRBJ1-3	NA	CASTSGYSGNTIYF	TGTGCCAGCACCTCGGGGTACTCTGGAAACACCATATATTTT
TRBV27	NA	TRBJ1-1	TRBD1	CASSHNWGQGLLNTEAFF	TGTGCCAGCAGCCACAATTGGGGACAGGGTTTATTAAACACTGAAGCTTTCTTT
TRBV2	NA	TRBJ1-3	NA	CASSEGSGSGNTIYF	TGTGCCAGCAGTGAGGGGAGCGGATCTGGAAACACCATATATTTT
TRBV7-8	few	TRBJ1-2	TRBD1	CASTVQGAGGYTF	TGTGCCAGCACCGTCCAGGGGGCAGGTGGCTACACCTTC
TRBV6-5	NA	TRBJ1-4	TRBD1	CASRSNRGANEKLFF	TGTGCCAGCAGGTCGAACAGGGGTGCTAATGAAAAACTGTTTTTT
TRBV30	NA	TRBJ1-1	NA	CAWSGRGGTEAFF	TGTGCCTGGAGTGGAAGGGGGGGAACTGAAGCTTTCTTT
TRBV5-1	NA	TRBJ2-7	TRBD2	CASSLASGGGESEQYF	TGCGCCAGCAGCTTGGCTTCTGGCGGGGGGGAATCCGAGCAGTACTTC
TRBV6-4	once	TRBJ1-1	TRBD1	CASSDCPQGKRVNTEAFF	TGTGCCAGCAGTGACTGCCCACAGGGGAAGAGGGTGAACACTGAAGCTTTCTTT
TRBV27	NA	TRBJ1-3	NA	CASSLSGAVYSGNTIYF	TGTGCCAGCAGTTTATCGGGGGCAGTCTACTCTGGAAACACCATATATTTT
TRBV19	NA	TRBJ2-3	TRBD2	CASSRQAGGPRTQYF	TGTGCCAGTAGTCGTCAGGCGGGGGGCCCCAGGACGCAGTATTTT
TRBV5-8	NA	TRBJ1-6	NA	CASTLWHTSPGRSPLHF	TGTGCCAGCACCCTTTGGCACACATCTCCAGGGCGTTCACCCCTCCACTTT
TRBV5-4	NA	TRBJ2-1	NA	CASSDGSLFHEQFF	TGTGCCAGCAGCGACGGGAGCCTTTTCCATGAGCAGTTCTTC
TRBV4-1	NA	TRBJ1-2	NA	CASSQDAGVQNYGYTF	TGCGCCAGCAGCCAAGATGCGGGGGTTCAGAACTATGGCTACACCTTC
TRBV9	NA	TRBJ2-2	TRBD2	CASSVVSRLAGANTGELFF	TGTGCCAGCAGCGTAGTCAGTCGGCTAGCGGGGGCAAACACCGGGGAGCTGTTTTTT
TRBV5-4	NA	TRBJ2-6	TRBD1	CASSTGVASGANVLTF	TGTGCCAGCAGCACAGGGGTCGCCTCTGGGGCCAACGTCCTGACTTTC
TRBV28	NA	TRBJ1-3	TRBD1	CASSFGTGSRNTIYF	TGTGCCAGCAGTTTCGGGACAGGGAGTCGAAACACCATATATTTT
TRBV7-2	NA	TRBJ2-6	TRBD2	CASSLKLAGSSGANVLTF	TGTGCCAGCAGTCTTAAACTAGCGGGGAGCTCTGGGGCCAACGTCCTGACTTTC
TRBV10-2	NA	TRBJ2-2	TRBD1	CASSHLKGQGVVGELFF	TGCGCCAGCAGTCACCTGAAAGGACAGGGTGTCGTCGGGGAGCTGTTTTTT
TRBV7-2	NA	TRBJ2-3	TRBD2	CASSYDPAGGPRDTQYF	TGTGCCAGCAGCTACGACCCAGCGGGGGGGCCCCGAGATACGCAGTATTTT
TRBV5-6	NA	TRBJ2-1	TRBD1	CASSRRGTGLREQFF	TGTGCCAGCAGCCGAAGGGGGACAGGGTTGCGGGAGCAGTTCTTC
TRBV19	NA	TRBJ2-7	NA	CASSIGPGDSYEQYF	TGTGCCAGTAGTATAGGGCCAGGGGACTCCTACGAGCAGTACTTC
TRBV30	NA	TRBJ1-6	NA	CAWSPARGGAIYNSPLHF	TGTGCCTGGAGTCCGGCCCGGGGGGGAGCTATATATAATTCACCCCTCCACTTT
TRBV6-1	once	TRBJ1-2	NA	CASSPQVYGYTF	TGTGCCAGCAGTCCGCAGGTATATGGCTACACCTTC
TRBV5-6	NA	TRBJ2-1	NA	CASSFGPGNLNEQFF	TGTGCCAGCAGCTTCGGCCCAGGTAATCTTAATGAGCAGTTCTTC
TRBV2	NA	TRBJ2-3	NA	CASSTSAVYTDTQYF	TGTGCCAGCAGTACCTCGGCGGTATACACAGATACGCAGTATTTT
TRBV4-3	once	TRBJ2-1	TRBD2	CASSHPPGLAGGPAYNEQFF	TGCGCCAGCAGCCACCCACCGGGACTAGCGGGGGGGCCCGCCTACAATGAGCAGTTCTTC
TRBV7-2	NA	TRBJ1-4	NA	CASSSRRQGVNEKLFF	TGTGCCAGCAGCTCGCGAAGACAAGGGGTTAACGAAAAACTGTTTTTT